The 25 T cell receptor beta chains reported below all come from one sample, sequenced in a study of technical replicates of blood from four donors. Sequenced by immunoSEQ multiplex PCR; TCRdb stores in-frame clones only, minus some. The table lists more than 75,000 clones, approximately 94% of them singletons. The sample consisted of T cells isolated from PBMCs. The origin of the receptors is a human donor in good health.

The chain has TRBV4-3 and TRBJ2-7; no clear D gene. V gave up 1 base and J gave up 0 bases, with 10 bases separating them. The length of the CDR3 is 15 residues. Germline V gene lookup returns CDR1 LGHNA and CDR2 YSLEER. The chain's CDR3 is CASSQVAESSYEQYF. In nucleotides, the CDR3 is TGCGCCAGCAGCCAAGTCGCGGAGAGCTCCTACGAGCAGTACTTC.

This chain links TRBV7-3 with TRBJ2-3; 8 bases match TRBD2. CDR3 length equals 16 residues. Germline V gene lookup returns CDR1 SGHTA and CDR2 FQGTGA. V gave up 5 bases and J gave up 0 bases; unmatched junction bases: 7. This CDR3 reads CASSPGLALSTDTQYF. CDR3 in DNA: TGTGCCAGCAGCCCAGGACTAGCCCTTAGCACAGATACGCAGTATTTT.

The chain is built from TRBV7-3 and TRBJ1-1; no definite D call. Germline V lookup: CDR1 SGHTA, CDR2 FQGTGA. The V end lost 2 bases, the J end lost 2 bases, and 12 bases lay between the germline ends. CDR3 length equals 15 residues. CDR3 protein: CASSLLIGINTEAFF. CDR3 bases: TGTGCCAGCAGCTTACTAATCGGGATAAACACTGAAGCTTTCTTT.

The genes are TRBV9 and TRBJ2-2; no definite D call. This CDR3 spans 15 amino acids. CDR1 SGDLS and CDR2 YYNGEE come from the germline V gene. The V gene lost 1 base and the J gene lost 1 base, with 8 bases spanning the gap. CDR3 in DNA: TGTGCCAGCAGCGTACGCGGTAGGAACACCGGGGAGCTGTTTTTT. Translated, it gives CASSVRGRNTGELFF. Full variable domain (remainder filled in from reference TRBV9 and TRBJ2-2): DSGVTQTPKHLITATGQRVTLRCSPRSGDLSVYWYQQSLDQGLQFLIQYYNGEERAKGNILERFSAQQFPDLHSELNLSSLELGDSALYFCASSVRGRNTGELFFGEGSRLTVL.

This chain links TRBV7-9 with TRBJ2-2, with D perhaps matching TRBD2 (6 bases). V gave up 3 bases and J gave up 6 bases, with 14 bases separating them. Per germline, CDR1 SEHNR and CDR2 FQNEAQ (reference sequence). The length of the CDR3 is 15 residues. The CDR3 loop reads CASSLGVSGAGELFF. The CDR3 nucleotides are TGTGCCAGCAGCTTGGGGGTTTCGGGGGCCGGGGAGCTGTTTTTT.

The chain joins TRBV27 to TRBJ1-1; possible D gene TRBD1, 6 bases. Germline lookup yields CDR1 MNHEY and CDR2 SMNVEV (reference sequence). The V gene lost 0 bases and the J gene lost 8 bases, with 10 bases spanning the gap. The CDR3 is 13 residues long. The CDR3 loop reads CASSLSIGTEAFF. CDR3 nucleotide sequence: TGTGCCAGCAGTTTATCGATCGGGACAGAAGCTTTCTTT.

This CDR3 reads CASREDRAGTNEKLFF. For the CDR3, the DNA is TGTGCCAGCAGGGAAGACAGGGCCGGGACTAATGAAAAACTGTTTTTT. This chain links TRBV5-8 with TRBJ1-4; 7 nucleotides line up with TRBD1. This CDR3 comprises 16 residues. In germline, CDR1 is SGHTS, CDR2 YDEGEE. J gave up 2 bases and V 5 bases, and 9 bases lay outside the gene matches.

V usage is TRBV7-9 and J usage is TRBJ1-3; possible D gene TRBD1, 6 bases. The CDR3 totals 15 residues. Germline V gene lookup returns CDR1 SEHNR and CDR2 FQNEAQ (reference sequence). Trimming removed 5 bases from V and 0 bases from J, with 11 bases in between. This CDR3 is CASSGDTSSGNTIYF. The CDR3 DNA reads TGTGCCAGCAGCGGGGACACCAGCTCTGGAAACACCATATATTTT.

The rearrangement joins TRBV10-2 to TRBJ2-3; D gene ambiguous. Germline loops: CDR1 WSHSY, CDR2 SAAADI. Trimming removed 1 base from V and 0 bases from J, with 11 bases in between. CDR3 length: 16 amino acids. CDR3 region: CASSEYVARSTDTQYF. The CDR3 DNA follows: TGCGCCAGCAGTGAGTATGTAGCCCGTAGCACAGATACGCAGTATTTT.

The CDR3 DNA reads as TGTGCCAGCTCCTTAAACCACAGGGTCGAAGGGTTTTTT. Protein product: CASSLNHRVEGFF. The V call is TRBV18, the J call TRBJ1-4; maybe TRBD1 (6 bases). V lost 6 bases to trimming and J lost 16 bases, with 21 bases between them. CDR1 and CDR2 (germline): KGHSH, LQKENI. The CDR3 is 13 residues long.

The chain has TRBV6-1 and TRBJ1-2, with D tentatively TRBD1 (6 bases). Germline values: CDR1 MNHNS, CDR2 SASEGT. V lost 0 bases to trimming and J lost 10 bases, with 21 bases between them. This CDR3 is 16 amino acids long. DNA for the CDR3: TGTGCCAGCAGTGAAGCGGGAGGGCTGGGGGCAGAGGTCTACACCTTC. This sequence encodes CASSEAGGLGAEVYTF.

The chain carries TRBV7-9 and TRBJ1-4, with D tentatively TRBD1 (5 bases). Germline V gene lookup returns CDR1 SEHNR and CDR2 FQNEAQ (reference sequence). The V gene lost 2 bases and the J gene lost 8 bases, with 15 bases spanning the gap. The CDR3 contains 15 residues. The CDR3 spells CASSLYSGAAEKLFF. CDR3 nucleotides: TGTGCCAGCAGCTTATATTCTGGGGCGGCAGAAAAACTGTTTTTT.

The rearrangement joins TRBV5-1 to TRBJ2-1; D gene ambiguous. Germline V gene sequence: CDR1 SGHRS, CDR2 YFSETQ. Deletions cut 1 base from V and 7 bases from J, with 6 bases between. This CDR3 has 12 residues. In nucleotides, the CDR3 is TGCGCCAGCAGCTTGTACGGGAATGAGCAGTTCTTC. It is translated as CASSLYGNEQFF.

The chain has TRBV29-1 and TRBJ2-1; D is possibly TRBD1 (6 bases). Between the trimmed V and J ends, which lost 2 bases and 7 bases, there was a span of 15 bases. The CDR3 runs 14 residues. Germline CDR1 reads SQVTM; CDR2 reads ANQGSEA. The CDR3, as DNA: TGCAGCGTTGAATCGGACAGTGGCCATAATGAGCAGTTCTTC. This encodes CSVESDSGHNEQFF.

This clone was seen only once. The CDR3 reads CASSEPGPETQYF. As DNA, the CDR3 is TGTGCCAGCAGTGAGCCGGGTCCGGAGACCCAGTACTTC. This rearrangement joins TRBV6-1 to TRBJ2-5; D gene uncertain. The CDR3 covers 13 residues. Trimming cost V 3 bases and J 5 bases, with 10 bases left between them. CDR1 and CDR2 from the germline V gene are MNHNS and SASEGT.

The V and J genes are TRBV9 and TRBJ2-3; 8 nucleotides line up with TRBD2. This CDR3 contains 15 residues. CDR1 is SGDLS, CDR2 YYNGEE, per germline. J gave up 2 bases and V 4 bases, and 6 bases lay outside the gene matches. The CDR3 bases are TGTGCCAGCAGCATGAGGACTAGCCTCACAGATACGCAGTATTTT. Its protein product is CASSMRTSLTDTQYF.

The V and J genes are TRBV18 and TRBJ2-5; D is perhaps TRBD2 (5 bases). The CDR3 is made up of 15 amino acids. Deletions cut 3 bases from V and 2 bases from J, with 13 bases between. Germline CDR1 reads KGHSH; CDR2 reads LQKENI. CDR3 in amino acids: CASSPLDGIQETQYF. Here the CDR3 DNA reads TGTGCCAGCTCACCTTTAGACGGGATACAAGAGACCCAGTACTTC.

The rearrangement links TRBV19 to TRBJ2-1, with 8 bases matching TRBD2. Losses at the gene ends were 9 bases for V and 5 bases for J; bases not matched to a gene: 3. The CDR3 is 12 amino acids. Germline loops: CDR1 LNHDA, CDR2 SQIVND (reference sequence). DNA of the CDR3: TGTGCCAGCGGGAGGGCTAACAATGAGCAGTTCTTC. Encoded protein: CASGRANNEQFF.

The chain joins TRBV14 to TRBJ1-2, with D unresolved. The CDR3 totals 11 residues. Germline CDR1 is SGHDN and CDR2 is FVKESK. V dropped 4 bases and J dropped 5 bases, with 5 bases sitting between them. CDR3 coding DNA: TGTGCCAGCAGCCCAGGATATGGCTACACCTTC. Protein: CASSPGYGYTF.

The gene calls are TRBV2 and TRBJ2-5; 9 bases agree with TRBD2. Germline CDR1 is SNHLY and CDR2 is FYNNEI. Trimming at V came to 6 bases and at J to 4 bases, leaving 6 bases not matched to a gene. The CDR3 loop spans 14 amino acids. CDR3 region: CASRMTSGGETQYF. The CDR3 DNA is TGTGCCAGCAGGATGACTAGCGGAGGAGAGACCCAGTACTTC.

The genes are TRBV10-3 and TRBJ1-4, with TRBD1 identical over 8 bases. Per germline, CDR1 ENHRY and CDR2 SYGVKD. V gave up 0 bases and J gave up 6 bases; unmatched junction bases: 3. The CDR3 runs 15 residues. The CDR3 sequence: CAISESTGVDEKLFF. CDR3 nucleotides: TGTGCCATCAGTGAGTCGACAGGGGTTGATGAAAAACTGTTTTTT.

The chain couples TRBV27 to TRBJ2-7; 9 nucleotides agree with TRBD2. Germline V CDR1 and CDR2: MNHEY, SMNVEV (reference sequence). The V segment lost 2 bases and the J segment 2 bases; nucleotides outside the gene matches: 1. The CDR3 runs 14 residues. The CDR3 protein is CASSLLAGTYEQYF. The CDR3 bases are TGTGCCAGCAGTTTACTAGCGGGGACCTACGAGCAGTACTTC.

The chain recombines TRBV28 with TRBJ2-6, with a possible D match to TRBD1 (5 bases). The CDR3 loop spans 16 amino acids. Per the germline V gene, CDR1 is MDHEN and CDR2 is SYDVKM. The ends were cut back, 5 bases at V and 2 bases at J, with 13 bases in the middle. CDR3 DNA sequence: TGTGCCAGCAGTCCAAGACCAGGGACTGGGGCCAACGTCCTGACTTTC. It yields the protein CASSPRPGTGANVLTF.

The chain couples TRBV5-5 to TRBJ2-5; a possible D gene is TRBD1 (5 bases). The length of the CDR3 is 14 residues. V gave up 4 bases and J gave up 2 bases, with 12 bases separating them. Germline V gives CDR1 SGHKS, CDR2 YYEKEE (reference sequence). CDR3 sequence reads: CASSLRQTQETQYF. The CDR3 DNA reads as TGTGCCAGCAGCCTGAGACAGACTCAAGAGACCCAGTACTTC.

This chain joins TRBV28 and TRBJ1-4; D ambiguous. Trimming took off 3 bases at V and 6 bases at J, with 14 bases between the two ends. The germline CDR1 and CDR2 sequences are MDHEN and SYDVKM. This CDR3 contains 15 residues. Here the CDR3 DNA reads TGTGCCAGCAGTTTTCTACGGATAGGAGATGAAAAACTGTTTTTT. Its protein is CASSFLRIGDEKLFF.